This T cell receptor beta chain was identified during a study of cytotoxic CD8 clonotypes in ibrutinib-treated CLL. For the study at large: Partial responders 24, complete 2; around twelve progressed and 14 stayed in remission by median around 6 years.

Assay used: immunoSEQ multiplex PCR; TCRdb lists only in-frame clones, some missing. The sample yields about 140,000 clones, approximately 80% seen once. Material: PBMCs, obtained after 36 months of ibrutinib treatment. This TCR was recovered from a human donor with chronic lymphocytic leukemia.

The CDR3 coding sequence is TGTGCCAGCAGCTTGGAGAGGATATGGACAGGTAATCAGCCCCAGCATTTT. Amino acid sequence: CASSLERIWTGNQPQHF. The genes are TRBV5-5 and TRBJ1-5; 7 bases are shared with TRBD1. From germline, CDR1 is SGHKS and CDR2 YYEKEE (reference sequence). Germline trimming cut 0 bases from V and 4 bases from J; bases unmatched to any gene: 10. The CDR3 runs to 17 residues.